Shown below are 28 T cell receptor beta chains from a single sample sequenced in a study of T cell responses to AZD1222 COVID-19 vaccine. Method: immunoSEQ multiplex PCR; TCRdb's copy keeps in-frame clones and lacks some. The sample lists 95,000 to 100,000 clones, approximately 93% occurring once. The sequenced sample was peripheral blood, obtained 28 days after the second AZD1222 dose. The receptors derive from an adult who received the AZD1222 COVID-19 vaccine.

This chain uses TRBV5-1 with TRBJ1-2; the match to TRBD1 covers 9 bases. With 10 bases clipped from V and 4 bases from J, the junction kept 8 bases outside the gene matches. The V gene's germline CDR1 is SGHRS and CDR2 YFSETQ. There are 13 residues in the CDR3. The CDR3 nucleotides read TGCGCCGGCCGGGACAGGGCTAGCTATGGCTACACCTTC. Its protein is CAGRDRASYGYTF.

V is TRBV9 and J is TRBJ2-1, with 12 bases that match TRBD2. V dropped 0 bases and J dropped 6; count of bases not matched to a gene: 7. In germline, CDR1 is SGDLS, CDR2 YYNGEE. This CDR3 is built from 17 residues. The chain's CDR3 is CASSVGTSGMVGNEQFF. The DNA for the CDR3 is TGTGCCAGCAGCGTAGGGACTAGCGGGATGGTGGGCAATGAGCAGTTCTTC.

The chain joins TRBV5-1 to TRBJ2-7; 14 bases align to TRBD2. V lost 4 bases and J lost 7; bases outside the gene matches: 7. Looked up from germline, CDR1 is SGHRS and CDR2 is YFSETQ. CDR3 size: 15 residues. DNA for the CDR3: TGCGCCAGCAGCGCGGGACTAGCGGGAGCAGGAGAGCAGTACTTC. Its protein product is CASSAGLAGAGEQYF.

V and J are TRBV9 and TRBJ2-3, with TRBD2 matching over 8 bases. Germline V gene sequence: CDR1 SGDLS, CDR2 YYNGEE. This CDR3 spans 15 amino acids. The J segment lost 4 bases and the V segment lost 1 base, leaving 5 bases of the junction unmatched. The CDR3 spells CASSVSGRGADTQYF. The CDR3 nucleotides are TGTGCCAGCAGCGTAAGCGGGAGAGGGGCAGATACGCAGTATTTT.

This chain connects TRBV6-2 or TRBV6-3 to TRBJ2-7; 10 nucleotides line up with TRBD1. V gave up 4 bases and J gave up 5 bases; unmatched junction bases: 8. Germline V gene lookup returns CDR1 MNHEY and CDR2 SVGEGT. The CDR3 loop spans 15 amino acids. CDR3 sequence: CASSWPGQGIHEQYF. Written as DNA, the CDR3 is TGTGCCAGCAGTTGGCCGGGACAGGGGATCCACGAGCAGTACTTC.

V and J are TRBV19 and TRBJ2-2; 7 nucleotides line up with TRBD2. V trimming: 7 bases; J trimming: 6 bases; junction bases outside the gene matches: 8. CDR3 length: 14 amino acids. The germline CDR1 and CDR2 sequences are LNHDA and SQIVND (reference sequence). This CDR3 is CASKGGRLAGELFF. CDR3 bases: TGTGCCAGTAAAGGCGGGAGATTGGCCGGGGAGCTGTTTTTT.

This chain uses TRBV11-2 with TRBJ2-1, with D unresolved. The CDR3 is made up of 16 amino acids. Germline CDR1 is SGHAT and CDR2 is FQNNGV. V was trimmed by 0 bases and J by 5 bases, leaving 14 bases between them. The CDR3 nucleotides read TGTGCCAGCAGCTTAGATCCAGTCCGCTCGAACAATGAGCAGTTCTTC. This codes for CASSLDPVRSNNEQFF.

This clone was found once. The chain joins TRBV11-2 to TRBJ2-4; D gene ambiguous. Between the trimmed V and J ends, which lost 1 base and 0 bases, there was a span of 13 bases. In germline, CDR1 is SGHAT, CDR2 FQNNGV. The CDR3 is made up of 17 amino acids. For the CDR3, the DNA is TGTGCCAGCAGCTTAGTTTTGGCGGATCCAGCCAAAAACATTCAGTACTTC. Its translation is CASSLVLADPAKNIQYF.

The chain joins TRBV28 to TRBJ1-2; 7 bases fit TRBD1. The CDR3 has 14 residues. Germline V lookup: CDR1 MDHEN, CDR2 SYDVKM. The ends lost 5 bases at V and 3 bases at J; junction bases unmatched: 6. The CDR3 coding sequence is TGTGCCAGCAGTCTGGGACAGACTTACTATGGCTACACCTTC. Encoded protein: CASSLGQTYYGYTF.

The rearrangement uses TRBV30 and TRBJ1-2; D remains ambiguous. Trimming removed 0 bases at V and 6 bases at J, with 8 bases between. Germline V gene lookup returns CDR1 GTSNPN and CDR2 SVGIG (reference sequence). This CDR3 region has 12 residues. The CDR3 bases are TGTGCCTGGAGTGTTATAGCGGATGGCTACACCTTC. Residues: CAWSVIADGYTF.

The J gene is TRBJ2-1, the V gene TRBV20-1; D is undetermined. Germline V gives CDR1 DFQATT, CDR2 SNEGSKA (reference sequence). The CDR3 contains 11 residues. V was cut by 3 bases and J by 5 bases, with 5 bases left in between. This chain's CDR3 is CSARRNNEQFF. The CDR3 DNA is TGCAGTGCTAGGCGTAACAATGAGCAGTTCTTC.

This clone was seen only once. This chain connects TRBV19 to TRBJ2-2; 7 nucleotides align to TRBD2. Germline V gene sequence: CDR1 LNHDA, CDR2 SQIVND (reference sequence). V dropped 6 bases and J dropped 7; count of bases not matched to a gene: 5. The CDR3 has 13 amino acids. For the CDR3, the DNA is TGTGCCAGTAGGGCTAGCGGCTACGGGGAGCTGTTTTTT. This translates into CASRASGYGELFF.

The DNA for the CDR3 is TGTGCCACCCGCAACGTGCCGGGACAGGGGGCCGAGGAGACCCAGTACTTC. Amino acids: CATRNVPGQGAEETQYF. The chain recombines TRBV24-1 with TRBJ2-5, with TRBD1 matching 12 bases. The CDR3 contains 17 residues. The V gene end was trimmed by 9 bases and the J gene end by 5 bases; junction bases not matched to a gene: 15. Germline V gene data show CDR1 as KGHDR and CDR2 as SFDVKD.

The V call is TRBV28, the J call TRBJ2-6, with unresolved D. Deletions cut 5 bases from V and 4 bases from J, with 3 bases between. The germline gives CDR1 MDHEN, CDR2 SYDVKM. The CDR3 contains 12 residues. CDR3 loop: CASSVGANVLTF. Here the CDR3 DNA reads TGTGCCAGCAGTGTCGGGGCCAACGTCCTGACTTTC.

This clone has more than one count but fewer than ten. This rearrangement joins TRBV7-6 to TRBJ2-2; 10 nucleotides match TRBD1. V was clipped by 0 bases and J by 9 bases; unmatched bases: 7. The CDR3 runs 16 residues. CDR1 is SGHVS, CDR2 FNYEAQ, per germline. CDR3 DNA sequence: TGTGCCAGCAGCTTAGCTGACAGGGGGCAATCGCGGGAGCTGTTTTTT. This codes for CASSLADRGQSRELFF.

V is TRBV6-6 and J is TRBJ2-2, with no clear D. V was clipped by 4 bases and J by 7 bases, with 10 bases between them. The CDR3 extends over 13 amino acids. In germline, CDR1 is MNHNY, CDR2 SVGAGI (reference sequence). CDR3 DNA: TGTGCCAGCAGTTCAGCGCGGAACGGGGAGCTGTTTTTT. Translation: CASSSARNGELFF.

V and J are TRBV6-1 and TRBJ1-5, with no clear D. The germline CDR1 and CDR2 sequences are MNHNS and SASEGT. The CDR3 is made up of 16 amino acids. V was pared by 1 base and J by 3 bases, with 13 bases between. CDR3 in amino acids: CASSEGRGMVNQPQHF. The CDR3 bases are TGTGCCAGCAGTGAAGGGAGAGGGATGGTCAATCAGCCCCAGCATTTT.

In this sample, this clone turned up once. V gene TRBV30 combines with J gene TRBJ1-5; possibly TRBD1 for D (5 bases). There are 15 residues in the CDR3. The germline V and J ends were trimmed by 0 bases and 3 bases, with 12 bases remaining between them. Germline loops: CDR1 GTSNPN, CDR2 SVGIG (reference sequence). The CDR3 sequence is CAWSVARAPNQPQHF. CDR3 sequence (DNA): TGTGCCTGGAGTGTAGCCAGGGCCCCCAATCAGCCCCAGCATTTT.

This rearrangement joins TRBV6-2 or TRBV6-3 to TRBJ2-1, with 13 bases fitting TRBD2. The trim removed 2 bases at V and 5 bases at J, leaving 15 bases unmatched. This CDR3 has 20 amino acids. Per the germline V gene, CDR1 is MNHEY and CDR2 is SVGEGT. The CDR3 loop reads CASSYPVGLAGPRVNNEQFF. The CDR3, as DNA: TGTGCCAGCAGTTACCCGGTGGGACTAGCGGGACCAAGGGTTAACAATGAGCAGTTCTTC.

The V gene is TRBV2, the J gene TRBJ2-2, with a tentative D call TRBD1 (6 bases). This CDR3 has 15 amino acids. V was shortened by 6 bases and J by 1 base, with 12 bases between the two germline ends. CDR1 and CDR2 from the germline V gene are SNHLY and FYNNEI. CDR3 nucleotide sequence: TGTGCCAGCAGGAAAGACAGGCTGAACACCGGGGAGCTGTTTTTT. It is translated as CASRKDRLNTGELFF. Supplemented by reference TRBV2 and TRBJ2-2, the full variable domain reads EPEVTQTPSHQVTQMGQEVILRCVPISNHLYFYWYRQILGQKVEFLVSFYNNEISEKSEIFDDQFSVERPDGSNFTLKIRSTKLEDSAMYFCASRKDRLNTGELFFGEGSRLTVL.

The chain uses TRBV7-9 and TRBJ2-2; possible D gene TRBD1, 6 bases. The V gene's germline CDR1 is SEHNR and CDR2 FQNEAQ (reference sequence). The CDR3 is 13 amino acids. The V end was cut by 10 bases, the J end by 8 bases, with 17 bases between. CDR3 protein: CAITQGTRGELFF. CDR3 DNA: TGTGCCATCACGCAGGGGACCCGAGGGGAGCTGTTTTTT.

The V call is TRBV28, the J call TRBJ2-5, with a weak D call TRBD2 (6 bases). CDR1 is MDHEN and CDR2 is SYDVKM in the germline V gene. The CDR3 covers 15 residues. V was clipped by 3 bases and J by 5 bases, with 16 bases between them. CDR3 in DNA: TGTGCCAGCAGTTTCCTTTCTCAGGGAGGCGAGACCCAGTACTTC. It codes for CASSFLSQGGETQYF.

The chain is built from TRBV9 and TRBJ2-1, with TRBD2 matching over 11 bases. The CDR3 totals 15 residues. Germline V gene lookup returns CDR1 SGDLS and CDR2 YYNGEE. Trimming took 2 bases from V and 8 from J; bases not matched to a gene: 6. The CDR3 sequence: CASSVSGRALDEQFF. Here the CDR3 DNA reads TGTGCCAGCAGCGTTAGCGGGAGGGCCTTGGATGAGCAGTTCTTC.

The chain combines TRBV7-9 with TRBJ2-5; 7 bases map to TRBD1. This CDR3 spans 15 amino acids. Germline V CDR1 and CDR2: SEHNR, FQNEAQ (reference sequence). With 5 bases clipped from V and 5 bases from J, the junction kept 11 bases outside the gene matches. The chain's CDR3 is CASSQRQGWEETQYF. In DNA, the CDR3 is TGTGCCAGCAGCCAGAGACAGGGCTGGGAGGAGACCCAGTACTTC.

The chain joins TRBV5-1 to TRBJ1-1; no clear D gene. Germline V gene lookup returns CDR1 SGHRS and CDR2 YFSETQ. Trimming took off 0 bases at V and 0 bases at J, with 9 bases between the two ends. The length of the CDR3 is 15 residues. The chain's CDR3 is CASSLDRSLNTEAFF. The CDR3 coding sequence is TGCGCCAGCAGCTTGGATCGGTCATTGAACACTGAAGCTTTCTTT.

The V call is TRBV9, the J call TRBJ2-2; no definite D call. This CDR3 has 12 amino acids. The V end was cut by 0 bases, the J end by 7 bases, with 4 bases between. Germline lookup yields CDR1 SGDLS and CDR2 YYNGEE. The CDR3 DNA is TGTGCCAGCAGCGTAGATAGCGGGGAGCTGTTTTTT. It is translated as CASSVDSGELFF.

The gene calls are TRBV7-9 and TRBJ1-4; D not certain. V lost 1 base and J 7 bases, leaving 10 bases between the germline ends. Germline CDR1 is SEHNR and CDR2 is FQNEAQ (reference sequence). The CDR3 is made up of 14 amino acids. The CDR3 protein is CASSLGGSREKLFF. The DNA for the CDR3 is TGTGCCAGCAGCTTAGGAGGGTCGCGTGAAAAACTGTTTTTT.

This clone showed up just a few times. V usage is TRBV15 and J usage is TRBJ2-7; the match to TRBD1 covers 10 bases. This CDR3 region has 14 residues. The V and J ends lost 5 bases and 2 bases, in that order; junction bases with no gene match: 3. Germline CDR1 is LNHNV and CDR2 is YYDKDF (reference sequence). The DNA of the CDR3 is TGTGCCACCAGCGAAGGACAGGGGGCCTACGAGCAGTACTTC. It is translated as CATSEGQGAYEQYF.